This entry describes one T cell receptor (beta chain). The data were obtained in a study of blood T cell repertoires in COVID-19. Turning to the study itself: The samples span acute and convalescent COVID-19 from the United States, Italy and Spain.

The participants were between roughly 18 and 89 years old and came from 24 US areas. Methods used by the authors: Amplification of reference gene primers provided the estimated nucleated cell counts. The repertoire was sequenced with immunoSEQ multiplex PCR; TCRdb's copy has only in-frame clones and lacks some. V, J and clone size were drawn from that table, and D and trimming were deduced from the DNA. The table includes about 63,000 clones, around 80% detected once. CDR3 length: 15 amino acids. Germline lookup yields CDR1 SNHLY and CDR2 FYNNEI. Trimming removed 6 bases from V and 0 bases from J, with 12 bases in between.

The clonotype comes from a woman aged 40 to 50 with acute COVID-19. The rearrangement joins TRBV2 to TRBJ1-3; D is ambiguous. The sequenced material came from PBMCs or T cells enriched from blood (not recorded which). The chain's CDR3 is CASRLDMRSGNTIYF. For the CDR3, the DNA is TGTGCCAGCAGATTAGACATGCGCTCTGGAAACACCATATATTTT.